Listed here are 2 T cell receptor beta chains from one sample, sequenced in a study of T cells in Graves' hyperthyroidism and ophthalmopathy. Amplification yielded TCR beta CDR3 regions, with RNA transcripts as the source. The HTBI primer set drove a first-round RT-PCR of the TCR CDR3. TCRdb called the multiplex PCR reads again in MiXCR, with one record for every CDR3 protein. The sample shows some 350,000 distinct CDR3 sequences, roughly an eighth of them seen only once. The sequenced material came from blood. Receptor source: a woman in her thirties or forties with Graves' ophthalmopathy.

This clonotype came up many times. This chain joins TRBV7-9 and TRBJ2-7, with D perhaps matching TRBD1 (5 bases). The CDR3 extends over 14 amino acids. Germline lookup yields CDR1 SEHNR and CDR2 FQNEAQ (reference sequence). With 5 bases removed from V and 5 bases from J, the gap between germline ends came to 16 bases. The CDR3 loop is CASSPAPGRDEQYF. CDR3 DNA sequence: TGTGCCAGCAGCCCCGCCCCAGGGCGTGACGAGCAGTACTTC.

This clonotype has a handful of counts. This sequence joins TRBV11-2 and TRBJ1-6, with D unclear. Looked up from germline, CDR1 is SGHAT and CDR2 is FQNNGV. The CDR3 sequence is 10 residues long. Trimming removed 7 bases from V and 13 bases from J, with 8 bases in between. The CDR3 DNA follows: TGTGCCAGCAAGGGTTCCCCCCTCCACTTT. Translation gives CASKGSPLHF.